This T cell receptor beta chain was documented in a study of blood T cell repertoires in COVID-19. Study background: From T cells, B-cell-depleted T cells, or PBMCs came the material, which was cDNA or gDNA.

The data were produced by immunoSEQ multiplex PCR, yet TCRdb's version contains in-frame clones alone and is incomplete. The table includes around 310,000 clones, roughly 90% detected once. Germline-derived CDR1 and CDR2 are GTSNPN and SVGIG (reference sequence). The CDR3 totals 16 residues. After removal of 0 bases from V and 1 base from J, the junction contained 9 bases not matched to a gene. Sequences were obtained from PBMCs or T cells enriched from blood (not recorded which). The chain recombines TRBV30 with TRBJ2-7, with 7 bases fitting TRBD1. The source of this sequence is a woman aged 30 to 39 who had recovered from COVID-19. The CDR3 here is CAWSVGVTGLSYEQYF. Here the CDR3 DNA reads TGTGCCTGGAGTGTCGGAGTGACAGGGTTATCCTACGAGCAGTACTTC.